What follows are 27 T cell receptor beta chains derived from one specimen sequenced in a study of T-cell memory formation after mild COVID-19. TCRdb re-derived calls from the 5' RACE reads in MiXCR, one entry per CDR3 protein. The profile shows some 200,000 distinct CDR3 sequences, about 9.2% of them singletons. Specimen: PBMCs or a T cell subset sorted from them (not recorded which). These receptors were taken from a man between 18 and 35 years old who had mild COVID-19 (a few samples of this study predate the infection). Cell type and time point are not known.

This chain connects TRBV28 to TRBJ2-2; tentatively, D is TRBD1 (5 bases). V was trimmed by 1 base and J by 6 bases, leaving 9 bases between them. CDR3 length: 14 amino acids. Germline V lookup: CDR1 MDHEN, CDR2 SYDVKM. CDR3 protein: CASSLYRTAGELFF. The CDR3 coding sequence is TGTGCCAGCAGTTTATACAGGACCGCCGGGGAGCTGTTTTTT.

In its sample, this clonotype was seen many times. V and J are TRBV29-1 and TRBJ2-7; possibly TRBD1 or TRBD2 for D (6 bases each). The V gene's germline CDR1 is SQVTM and CDR2 ANQGSEA. V was pared by 4 bases and J by 3 bases, with 10 bases between. This CDR3 is built from 12 residues. The CDR3 DNA reads TGCAGCGTTGGGAGGGGGGACTACGAGCAGTACTTC. It is translated as CSVGRGDYEQYF.

J is TRBJ2-5 and V is TRBV12-3 or TRBV12-4; the D is unclear. Between the trimmed V and J ends, which lost 1 base and 4 bases, there was a span of 10 bases. This CDR3 has 14 amino acids. The CDR3 reads CASSLGEGAETQYF. The CDR3 DNA follows: TGTGCCAGCAGTTTAGGGGAAGGAGCAGAGACCCAGTACTTC.

The sample holds a few counts of this clonotype. The chain uses TRBV18 and TRBJ2-7; D gene uncertain. CDR1 is KGHSH and CDR2 is LQKENI in the germline V gene. The CDR3 is made up of 15 amino acids. Trimming left V 3 bases short and J 2 bases short, with 14 bases between. The CDR3, as DNA: TGTGCCAGCTCACCCCTCGGCCCGGGCCCCTACGAGCAGTACGTC. Translating gives CASSPLGPGPYEQYV.

The sample holds a few counts of this clonotype. The chain employs TRBV18 and TRBJ2-7; 11 bases match TRBD1. The CDR3 consists of 15 residues. Germline V gene sequence: CDR1 KGHSH, CDR2 LQKENI. The ends lost 0 bases at V and 3 bases at J; junction bases unmatched: 1. The CDR3 loop reads CASSPPGTGGYEQYF. The DNA of the CDR3 is TGTGCCAGCTCACCACCGGGGACAGGGGGCTACGAGCAGTACTTC.

This clonotype was seen a few times. The CDR3 is CATSDFYRNTEAFF. The CDR3 coding sequence is TGTGCCACCAGTGATTTTTACAGGAACACTGAAGCTTTCTTT. This chain links TRBV24-1 with TRBJ1-1; D remains unclear. Germline CDR1 and CDR2: KGHDR and SFDVKD. This CDR3 is 14 amino acids long. The V gene lost 1 base and the J gene lost 1 base, with 6 bases spanning the gap.

In its sample, this clonotype was seen a few times. The chain has TRBV3-2 and TRBJ2-7. TRBV3-2 is a listed pseudogene. CDR3 length: 14 amino acids. In DNA, the CDR3 is TGTGCCAGCAGCCAAGGGGGAACTCGGGGCGAGCAGTACTTC. Its translation: CASSQGGTRGEQYF.

This sequence joins TRBV10-3 and TRBJ2-3; unclear D gene. Trimming took 0 bases from V and 1 from J, leaving 8 bases between them. This CDR3 region has 15 residues. Looked up from germline, CDR1 is ENHRY and CDR2 is SYGVKD. CDR3 nucleotide sequence: TGTGCCATCAGTGAGTCAATAGGCCGCACAGATACGCAGTATTTT. Its protein product is CAISESIGRTDTQYF.

This clonotype showed up just a few times. The rearrangement uses TRBV13 and TRBJ2-3, with D perhaps TRBD1 or TRBD2 (5 bases each). This CDR3 contains 15 residues. Trimming removed 2 bases at V and 2 bases at J, with 11 bases between. Per germline, CDR1 PRHDT and CDR2 FYEKMQ (reference sequence). The CDR3 sequence is CASSLWGPNTDTQYF. CDR3 in DNA: TGTGCCAGCAGCTTATGGGGACCGAACACAGATACGCAGTATTTT. The full variable domain, its missing parts supplied by reference TRBV13 and TRBJ2-3, is AAGVIQSPRHLIKEKRETATLKCYPIPRHDTVYWYQQGPGQDPQFLISFYEKMQSDKGSIPDRFSAQQFSDYHSELNMSSLELGDSALYFCASSLWGPNTDTQYFGPGTRLTVL.

This clonotype has a handful of counts. The rearrangement links TRBV6-2 or TRBV6-3 to TRBJ2-3, with 15 positions matching TRBD2. This CDR3 has 18 amino acids. Germline trimming cut 2 bases from V and 3 bases from J; bases unmatched to any gene: 6. Looked up from germline, CDR1 is MNHEY and CDR2 is SVGEGT. CDR3 DNA: TGTGCCAGCAGTTACACCGGACTAGCGGGGGGGCCGACAGATACGCAGTATTTT. Amino acids: CASSYTGLAGGPTDTQYF.

This clonotype was observed a few times. This chain connects TRBV11-2 to TRBJ2-2, with D unresolved. The CDR3 has 16 residues. CDR1 SGHAT and CDR2 FQNNGV come from the germline V gene. Trimming cost V 1 base and J 5 bases, with 14 bases left between them. CDR3 protein: CASSLAARAGTGELFF. The CDR3 nucleotides are TGTGCCAGCAGCTTAGCTGCTCGAGCAGGAACCGGGGAGCTGTTTTTT.

The chain links TRBV6-2 or TRBV6-3 to TRBJ1-1; D is uncertain. Per the germline V gene, CDR1 is MNHEY and CDR2 is SVGEGT. This CDR3 has 11 amino acids. Trimming took off 8 bases at V and 11 bases at J, with 15 bases between the two ends. CDR3 amino acids: CASQQSWVAFF. In DNA form, the CDR3 reads TGTGCCAGCCAGCAGTCCTGGGTGGCTTTCTTT.

This clonotype was observed a handful of times. The chain joins TRBV7-7 to TRBJ2-5, with 9 bases identical to TRBD2. The length of the CDR3 is 14 residues. From germline, CDR1 is SSHAT and CDR2 FNYEAQ (reference sequence). The V and J ends lost 5 bases and 5 bases, in that order; junction bases with no gene match: 6. The CDR3 sequence is CASSPAGLAETQYF. The CDR3 DNA follows: TGTGCCAGCAGCCCGGCAGGACTAGCGGAGACCCAGTACTTC.

DNA of the CDR3: TGTGCCAGCAGCTTAGATGGTGGTGAAGCTTTCTTT. This gives the protein CASSLDGGEAFF. V and J are TRBV7-2 and TRBJ1-1; D ambiguous. CDR1 is SGHTA and CDR2 is FQGNSA in the germline V gene. The CDR3 has 12 residues. Trimming took off 1 base at V and 7 bases at J, with 7 bases between the two ends. Full variable domain (missing parts from reference TRBV7-2 and TRBJ1-1): GAGVSQSPSNKVTEKGKDVELRCDPISGHTALYWYRQSLGQGLEFLIYFQGNSAPDKSGLPSDRFSAERTGGSVSTLTIQRTQQEDSAVYLCASSLDGGEAFFGQGTRLTVV.

This clonotype was picked up a small number of times. The chain carries TRBV12-3 or TRBV12-4 and TRBJ2-3; D gene uncertain. This CDR3 is built from 14 residues. V gave up 5 bases and J gave up 11 bases, with 20 bases separating them. The CDR3 DNA is TGTGCCAGCAGTCCGCTTTCTACTCCCTGGGGGCAGTATTTT. This codes for CASSPLSTPWGQYF.

This clonotype has just a few counts. The rearrangement uses TRBV5-1 and TRBJ1-1, with D maybe TRBD1 (5 bases). V lost 1 base, J lost 0 bases, and 16 bases lay in between. CDR1 and CDR2 (germline): SGHRS, YFSETQ. This CDR3 has 17 residues. The DNA of the CDR3 is TGCGCCAGCAGCTTGCCAGGCGCGGGGGGGTTGAACACTGAAGCTTTCTTT. This gives the protein CASSLPGAGGLNTEAFF.

This clonotype was seen more than once but under ten times. The V and J genes are TRBV18 and TRBJ2-3; TRBD2 agrees at 7 bases. The CDR3 totals 16 residues. The germline V gene encodes CDR1 KGHSH and CDR2 LQKENI. With V trimmed by 3 bases and J by 0 bases, 6 bases remained unmatched. DNA of the CDR3: TGTGCCAGCTCACCCCCAAGCGGGGCAAGCACAGATACGCAGTATTTT. Translated: CASSPPSGASTDTQYF.

This clonotype has just a few counts. The gene calls are TRBV3-1 and TRBJ1-6, with no clear D. V lost 5 bases to trimming and J lost 7 bases, with 12 bases between them. In germline, CDR1 is LGHDT, CDR2 YNNKEL (reference sequence). CDR3 size: 14 residues. The CDR3 protein is CASSSSPGNSPLHF. The DNA for the CDR3 is TGTGCCAGCAGCTCTTCCCCGGGGAATTCACCCCTCCACTTT.

This clonotype was seen only a few times. The chain joins TRBV6-2 or TRBV6-3 to TRBJ2-3; the match to TRBD2 covers 7 bases. The V gene end was trimmed by 2 bases and the J gene end by 2 bases; junction bases not matched to a gene: 7. Looked up from germline, CDR1 is MNHEY and CDR2 is SVGEGT. This CDR3 has 16 residues. CDR3 in DNA: TGTGCCAGCAGTTACAAGGCTAGCGGATCCACAGATACGCAGTATTTT. This sequence encodes CASSYKASGSTDTQYF.

The chain is built from TRBV7-2 and TRBJ1-6, with D unresolved. This CDR3 contains 12 residues. Looked up from germline, CDR1 is SGHTA and CDR2 is FQGNSA. V was trimmed by 4 bases and J by 9 bases, leaving 7 bases between them. Here the CDR3 reads CASSSWGSPLHF. The CDR3 bases are TGTGCCAGCAGCTCCTGGGGTTCACCCCTCCACTTT.

There are a few counts of this clonotype. The CDR3 DNA reads as TGTGCCAGCAGTGCCCCAGGGCCCCTCCACTTT. Protein: CASSAPGPLHF. The chain recombines TRBV6-6 with TRBJ1-6, with a possible D match to TRBD1 (5 bases). V was pared by 5 bases and J by 13 bases, with 9 bases between. This CDR3 region has 11 residues. The V gene's germline CDR1 is MNHNY and CDR2 SVGAGI (reference sequence).

This sequence joins TRBV27 and TRBJ1-2; a weak D match, TRBD1 (6 bases). Trimming left V 0 bases short and J 8 bases short, with 16 bases between. Germline CDR1 is MNHEY and CDR2 is SMNVEV (reference sequence). The CDR3 totals 15 residues. CDR3 coding DNA: TGTGCCAGCAGTTTATCAGACAGGCTCGGGAAGGGCTACACCTTC. Protein product: CASSLSDRLGKGYTF.

This clonotype was detected only a few times. CDR3 protein: CAPGRGPRASGGGRYCEQYF. CDR3 bases: TGTGCCCCGGGGCGGGGCCCTAGGGCTAGCGGGGGAGGACGGTATTGCGAGCAGTACTTC. This chain uses TRBV4-2 with TRBJ2-7; TRBD2 agrees at 10 bases. CDR1 and CDR2 (germline): LGHNA, YNFKEQ. Germline trimming cut 11 bases from V and 6 bases from J; bases unmatched to any gene: 31. CDR3 length: 20 residues.

This clonotype has only a few counts. The chain is built from TRBV7-9 and TRBJ2-2; no clear D. CDR1 SEHNR and CDR2 FQNEAQ come from the germline V gene (reference sequence). CDR3 length: 14 residues. V lost 2 bases to trimming and J lost 0 bases, with 4 bases between them. This CDR3 is CASSLRTNTGELFF. CDR3 in DNA: TGTGCCAGCAGCTTACGCACGAACACCGGGGAGCTGTTTTTT.

This clonotype turned up a few times. The V call is TRBV12-3 or TRBV12-4, the J call TRBJ1-5; the match to TRBD1 covers 9 bases. The CDR3 sequence is 16 residues long. After removal of 5 bases from V and 2 bases from J, the junction contained 7 bases not matched to a gene. The CDR3 spells CASSPQGAGRNQPQHF. The CDR3 region has the DNA TGTGCCAGCAGTCCACAGGGGGCAGGTCGCAATCAGCCCCAGCATTTT.

The V and J genes are TRBV7-2 and TRBJ2-4; D not resolved. The CDR3 sequence is 11 residues long. CDR1 and CDR2 (germline): SGHTA, FQGNSA. Between the trimmed V and J ends, which lost 5 bases and 5 bases, there was a span of 4 bases. CDR3 sequence reads: CASSVQNIQYF. CDR3 nucleotides: TGTGCCAGCAGCGTACAAAACATTCAGTACTTC. The variable domain in full, completed from reference TRBV7-2 and TRBJ2-4, reads GAGVSQSPSNKVTEKGKDVELRCDPISGHTALYWYRQSLGQGLEFLIYFQGNSAPDKSGLPSDRFSAERTGGSVSTLTIQRTQQEDSAVYLCASSVQNIQYFGAGTRLSVL.

This clonotype was seen more than once but under ten times. The chain couples TRBV9 to TRBJ2-6; 7 nucleotides agree with TRBD1. Germline values: CDR1 SGDLS, CDR2 YYNGEE. The CDR3 has 17 amino acids. The J segment lost 1 base and the V segment lost 0 bases, leaving 4 bases of the junction unmatched. CDR3 loop: CASSVATGASGANVLTF. CDR3 DNA sequence: TGTGCCAGCAGCGTAGCTACAGGGGCGTCTGGGGCCAACGTCCTGACTTTC.